This T cell receptor beta chain was retrieved from a study of T cell repertoires in cytomegalovirus infection. Turning to this clonotype: Its target is not known.

The CDR3 extends over 15 amino acids. V lost 2 bases and J 4 bases, leaving 12 bases between the germline ends. In germline, CDR1 is MNHEY, CDR2 SVGEGT. TCRdb processed the reads anew with MiXCR; each CDR3 protein has one entry. The data contain some 590,000 distinct CDR3 sequences, roughly 43% of them seen just once; the ten biggest clones take up around 48%. The chain has TRBV6-2 or TRBV6-3 and TRBJ1-3; no definite D call. The material was cultured PBMCs, obtained from culture after CMV antigen stimulation. The TCR originated in a human donor in good health (CMV status not recorded). Some clones in this sample may be carry-over from other donors' samples. CDR3 loop: CASSYHRLSGNTIYF. CDR3 DNA: TGTGCCAGCAGTTACCACCGGTTGTCCGGAAACACCATATATTTT.